A single sample gave rise to the 32 T cell receptor beta chains below, sequenced in a study of PD-1 blockade in mismatch repair-deficient tumors. TCRdb's copy holds only in-frame clones and misses some; the assay was immunoSEQ multiplex PCR. The sample lists over 20,000 clones; 83% were seen once. Source: peripheral blood, taken 12 weeks after starting pembrolizumab. These receptors were obtained from an adult with mismatch repair-deficient cancer.

This clone turned up a few times. CDR3 DNA sequence: TGTGCCAGCAGCCTCCTCATGACTAGCGTAAACACCGGGGAGCTGTTTTTT. Translated: CASSLLMTSVNTGELFF. The chain has TRBV7-2 and TRBJ2-2, with TRBD2 identical over 8 bases. The CDR3 spans 17 residues. Germline V lookup: CDR1 SGHTA, CDR2 FQGNSA. The trim removed 5 bases at V and 2 bases at J, leaving 10 bases unmatched.

V gene TRBV6-6 combines with J gene TRBJ1-5; tentatively, D is TRBD1 (6 bases). The CDR3 has 14 residues. V was trimmed by 2 bases and J by 4 bases, leaving 9 bases between them. Germline V CDR1 and CDR2: MNHNY, SVGAGI (reference sequence). CDR3 region: CASSYGQGNQPQHF. CDR3 nucleotides: TGTGCCAGCAGTTACGGCCAGGGGAATCAGCCCCAGCATTTT.

This rearrangement joins TRBV18 to TRBJ2-5; D call uncertain. The V end lost 2 bases, the J end lost 6 bases, and 13 bases lay between the germline ends. The CDR3 totals 14 residues. The germline CDR1 and CDR2 sequences are KGHSH and LQKENI. The CDR3 nucleotides read TGTGCCAGCTCACCAAAGAACAGTTACAAGACCCAGTACTTC. This encodes CASSPKNSYKTQYF.

J is TRBJ2-7 and V is TRBV5-2. TRBV5-2 is given as a pseudogene. This CDR3 has 14 residues. CDR3 protein: CASSQGLQLYEQYF. The CDR3 nucleotides are TGTGCCAGCAGCCAAGGGCTCCAACTGTACGAGCAGTACTTC.

This clone was detected only a few times. The rearrangement joins TRBV4-1 to TRBJ2-5; TRBD1 aligns across 9 bases. The J segment lost 5 bases and the V segment lost 3 bases, leaving 4 bases of the junction unmatched. The CDR3 extends over 14 amino acids. Germline V gene sequence: CDR1 MGHRA, CDR2 YSYEKL. CDR3 loop: CASSQGQGAETQYF. The CDR3 bases are TGCGCCAGCAGCCAGGGACAGGGAGCGGAGACCCAGTACTTC.

The chain combines TRBV4-3 with TRBJ2-1; 10 bases fit TRBD2. Looked up from germline, CDR1 is LGHNA and CDR2 is YSLEER. The CDR3 totals 16 residues. V trimming: 1 base; J trimming: 8 bases; junction bases outside the gene matches: 8. In DNA form, the CDR3 reads TGCGCCAGCAGCCAAGTTCTGTCTAGCGGGAGATATGAGCAGTTCTTC. As protein: CASSQVLSSGRYEQFF.

The chain joins TRBV18 to TRBJ1-2, with D hard to call. The V gene's germline CDR1 is KGHSH and CDR2 LQKENI. The CDR3 has 13 residues. V lost 2 bases to trimming and J lost 7 bases, with 11 bases between them. CDR3 loop: CASSPEGSLGYTF. The CDR3, as DNA: TGTGCCAGCTCACCAGAAGGGAGCCTTGGCTACACCTTC.

This clone was counted once. CDR3 loop: CASSQDRRGILGYTF. In nucleotides, the CDR3 is TGTGCCAGCAGCCAAGACCGCAGGGGAATCCTCGGCTACACCTTC. The chain recombines TRBV14 with TRBJ1-2; D might be TRBD1 (6 bases). This CDR3 region has 15 residues. CDR1 and CDR2 from the germline V gene are SGHDN and FVKESK. Trimming removed 0 bases at V and 8 bases at J, with 16 bases between.

The chain recombines TRBV9 with TRBJ2-1; 8 bases align to TRBD2. CDR1 and CDR2 (germline): SGDLS, YYNGEE. This CDR3 has 17 residues. Trimming at V came to 0 bases and at J to 0 bases, leaving 5 bases not matched to a gene. CDR3 sequence reads: CASSVDLTSGSYNEQFF. CDR3 in DNA: TGTGCCAGCAGCGTAGATCTCACTAGCGGCTCCTACAATGAGCAGTTCTTC.

This chain connects TRBV6-4 to TRBJ2-3; 8 bases are a match to TRBD1. CDR3 length: 14 residues. Germline-derived CDR1 and CDR2 are MRHNA and SNTAGT. The trim removed 0 bases at V and 4 bases at J, leaving 0 bases unmatched. The CDR3 region is CASSDSTGADTQYF. As DNA, the CDR3 is TGTGCCAGCAGTGACTCGACAGGGGCAGATACGCAGTATTTT.

The J gene is TRBJ2-1, the V gene TRBV4-2, with 14 bases lining up with TRBD2. The CDR3 has 15 residues. Germline CDR1 and CDR2: LGHNA and YNFKEQ. V was clipped by 3 bases and J by 13 bases; unmatched bases: 8. Written as DNA, the CDR3 is TGTGCCAGCAGCCAGACTAGCGGGAGGGCCGCTCCCCAGTTCTTC. The encoded protein is CASSQTSGRAAPQFF.

This chain connects TRBV11-1 to TRBJ2-7; 7 bases match TRBD1. The V segment lost 5 bases and the J segment 4 bases; nucleotides outside the gene matches: 8. This CDR3 has 14 residues. Per the germline V gene, CDR1 is SGHAT and CDR2 is FQDESV (reference sequence). CDR3 protein: CASSPRSRGYEQYF. The CDR3, as DNA: TGTGCCAGCAGCCCCCGGTCCAGGGGGTACGAGCAGTACTTC.

This sequence joins TRBV7-9 and TRBJ2-7; perhaps TRBD1 as D (6 bases). V lost 5 bases to trimming and J lost 2 bases, with 19 bases between them. CDR3 length: 16 amino acids. Germline CDR1 SEHNR, CDR2 FQNEAQ (reference sequence). The CDR3 DNA follows: TGTGCCAGCAGCCTCCCCGAGGGGGACAAGACCTACGAGCAGTACTTC. Translating it yields CASSLPEGDKTYEQYF.

V and J are TRBV7-2 and TRBJ2-3; 9 nucleotides match TRBD2. Germline CDR1 SGHTA, CDR2 FQGNSA. The V segment lost 4 bases and the J segment 4 bases; nucleotides outside the gene matches: 6. The CDR3 spans 15 residues. CDR3 bases: TGTGCCAGCAGCTCTTTAGCGGGAGTCCCAGATACGCAGTATTTT. This codes for CASSSLAGVPDTQYF.

The CDR3 bases are TGCAGCGTTGAAGGTTCCCCAGATACGCAGTATTTT. This translates into CSVEGSPDTQYF. The V call is TRBV29-1, the J call TRBJ2-3, with D unclear. V was pared by 1 base and J by 4 bases, with 6 bases between. Germline-derived CDR1 and CDR2 are SQVTM and ANQGSEA. This CDR3 region has 12 residues.

The chain is built from TRBV28 and TRBJ1-2, with 7 positions matching TRBD1. Unmatched junction bases numbered 11, after V lost 7 bases and J lost 0 bases. The CDR3 is made up of 16 amino acids. Germline-derived CDR1 and CDR2 are MDHEN and SYDVKM. The CDR3 region has the DNA TGTGCCAGCACTACTCGTCGGGACAGAGCTAACTATGGCTACACCTTC. Protein: CASTTRRDRANYGYTF.

This clone was observed a few times. This chain uses TRBV10-2 with TRBJ1-2; TRBD1 matches 10 bases. CDR1 and CDR2 (germline): WSHSY, SAAADI. This CDR3 is built from 15 residues. The trim removed 4 bases at V and 7 bases at J, leaving 9 bases unmatched. CDR3 region: CASSGKPGTGVGYTF. CDR3 bases: TGCGCCAGCAGTGGTAAACCCGGGACAGGGGTTGGCTACACCTTC.

The chain couples TRBV28 to TRBJ2-7; 13 bases are a match to TRBD2. Germline trimming cut 6 bases from V and 5 bases from J; bases unmatched to any gene: 7. This CDR3 has 15 residues. Germline V gene data show CDR1 as MDHEN and CDR2 as SYDVKM. CDR3 sequence (DNA): TGTGCCAGCAGACGGACTAGCGGGAGAATTAACGAGCAGTACTTC. This translates into CASRRTSGRINEQYF.

Comments on this clone: Within the sample, other DNA sequences also encode this same CDR3. The chain has TRBV5-1 and TRBJ2-7; 8 positions agree with TRBD1. J lost 1 base, V lost 0 bases, and 3 bases had no gene match. This CDR3 has 15 amino acids. From germline, CDR1 is SGHRS and CDR2 YFSETQ. For the CDR3, the DNA is TGCGCCAGCAGCTTGGGGGACAGGAGATCCTACGAGCAGTACTTC. Amino acids: CASSLGDRRSYEQYF.

The CDR3 here is CASSVQNANTGELFF. Written as DNA, the CDR3 is TGTGCCAGCAGTGTACAGAACGCGAACACCGGGGAGCTGTTTTTT. This chain uses TRBV2 with TRBJ2-2, with D unclear. Per germline, CDR1 SNHLY and CDR2 FYNNEI. The CDR3 is 15 amino acids. V lost 4 bases and J 0 bases, leaving 9 bases between the germline ends.

The rearrangement links TRBV5-8 to TRBJ1-4, with 10 bases lining up with TRBD1. This CDR3 has 16 residues. Germline trimming cut 3 bases from V and 7 bases from J; bases unmatched to any gene: 9. Germline V lookup: CDR1 SGHTS, CDR2 YDEGEE. The CDR3 bases are TGTGCCAGCAGCTCGACGACAGGGGGCGCGGGTGAAAAACTGTTTTTT. Translation gives CASSSTTGGAGEKLFF.

The chain couples TRBV6-1 to TRBJ2-7, with D unresolved. V was shortened by 7 bases and J by 4 bases, with 11 bases between the two germline ends. The CDR3 is made up of 12 amino acids. CDR1 MNHNS and CDR2 SASEGT come from the germline V gene. The CDR3: CASTGEIYEQYF. In DNA, the CDR3 is TGTGCCAGCACTGGGGAAATTTACGAGCAGTACTTC.

J is TRBJ2-5 and V is TRBV6-6, with TRBD1 matching 10 bases. The CDR3 length is 15 residues. Germline values: CDR1 MNHNY, CDR2 SVGAGI (reference sequence). J gave up 5 bases and V 0 bases, and 3 bases lay outside the gene matches. The DNA for the CDR3 is TGTGCCAGCAGTTACTCGACAGGGGGCGGGGAGACCCAGTACTTC. This codes for CASSYSTGGGETQYF.

The rearrangement uses TRBV6-4 and TRBJ2-3, with TRBD2 matching 9 bases. Trimming took 0 bases from V and 2 from J; bases not matched to a gene: 3. Looked up from germline, CDR1 is MRHNA and CDR2 is SNTAGT. CDR3 size: 16 residues. The CDR3 protein is CASSDSSGRHTDTQYF. The CDR3, as DNA: TGTGCCAGCAGTGACTCTAGCGGGAGACACACAGATACGCAGTATTTT.

The V gene is TRBV7-2, the J gene TRBJ2-4; a weak D match, TRBD2 (6 bases). The CDR3 is 17 amino acids. Per germline, CDR1 SGHTA and CDR2 FQGNSA. V lost 4 bases and J lost 1, with 17 bases in between. For the CDR3, the DNA is TGTGCCAGCAGCTCCCGTGGAGGCCGGGGGGCCAAAAACATTCAGTACTTC. This translates into CASSSRGGRGAKNIQYF.

The chain links TRBV5-1 to TRBJ2-5; 7 bases are shared with TRBD2. Germline trimming cut 0 bases from V and 1 base from J; bases unmatched to any gene: 6. The CDR3 runs to 16 residues. The V gene's germline CDR1 is SGHRS and CDR2 YFSETQ. CDR3 bases: TGCGCCAGCAGCTTGGGTACTAGCGCCTTCCAAGAGACCCAGTACTTC. This encodes CASSLGTSAFQETQYF.

This clone has a handful of counts. This chain joins TRBV4-1 and TRBJ2-5; D is perhaps TRBD2 (5 bases). This CDR3 spans 14 amino acids. V was trimmed by 3 bases and J by 0 bases, leaving 8 bases between them. CDR1 is MGHRA, CDR2 YSYEKL, per germline. CDR3 bases: TGCGCCAGCAGCCAGGCAGCGGACCAAGAGACCCAGTACTTC. This translates into CASSQAADQETQYF.

By proportion, this clone is medium-sized. The chain employs TRBV19 and TRBJ2-7; 10 nucleotides match TRBD1. J gave up 4 bases and V 6 bases, and 3 bases lay outside the gene matches. Germline V lookup: CDR1 LNHDA, CDR2 SQIVND (reference sequence). CDR3 length equals 13 residues. For the CDR3, the DNA is TGTGCCAGTAGCGCGGGACAGGGGTACGAGCAGTACTTC. Encoded protein: CASSAGQGYEQYF.

This clone was picked up one time. The chain carries TRBV2 and TRBJ2-1; D not resolved. Trimming stripped 2 bases from V and 4 bases from J, with 9 bases between. The CDR3 runs 14 residues. Germline V gene data show CDR1 as SNHLY and CDR2 as FYNNEI. CDR3 bases: TGTGCCAGCAGTGAACGTTTCGAGTACAATGAGCAGTTCTTC. Translating it yields CASSERFEYNEQFF.

The rearrangement joins TRBV7-9 to TRBJ2-2; D tentatively reads TRBD1 or TRBD2 (5 bases each). This CDR3 is built from 16 residues. With 1 base removed from V and 0 bases from J, the gap between germline ends came to 9 bases. In germline, CDR1 is SEHNR, CDR2 FQNEAQ (reference sequence). CDR3 in amino acids: CASSLVQGANTGELFF. The DNA of the CDR3 is TGTGCCAGCAGCTTAGTTCAGGGAGCGAACACCGGGGAGCTGTTTTTT.

The V call is TRBV7-2, the J call TRBJ2-2; D might be TRBD2 (5 bases). Trimming removed 1 base at V and 0 bases at J, with 6 bases between. The CDR3 has 15 residues. Germline lookup yields CDR1 SGHTA and CDR2 FQGNSA. The CDR3 spells CASSLGTPNTGELFF. Written as DNA, the CDR3 is TGTGCCAGCAGCTTAGGGACTCCGAACACCGGGGAGCTGTTTTTT.

The chain combines TRBV10-2 with TRBJ2-4; possible D gene TRBD2, 7 bases. The CDR3 is 11 amino acids. Trimming cost V 10 bases and J 9 bases, with 13 bases left between them. CDR1 and CDR2 (germline): WSHSY, SAAADI. CDR3 residues: CAIRGGGIQYF. The CDR3 DNA is TGCGCCATCCGAGGGGGGGGCATTCAGTACTTC.